The 20 T cell receptor beta chains below come from one sample, sequenced in a study of molecular identifiers for immune sequencing clone quantification listed by TCRdb under 2018. The library was made by PCR. Reads for this sample came from a NextSeq 500. Through fastp at Q25 and MiXCR, TCRdb rebuilt clones from the public reads, retaining in-frame beta chains. Rows matching on CDR3 protein sequence are summarized as one entry with the most common DNA and genes. This sample comprises roughly 630,000 distinct CDR3 sequences, 25% of them detected only once. The biggest ten clones account for 0.7% to 0.95% of the sample. Sequencing was done on a sample of naive CD8+ T cells from blood, with Jurkat cell RNA spiked in. Read against the paper, the sample's cell subset or site label means: FACS-sorted CD8+CD4-CCR7+CD45RA+ naive T cells. The receptors were gathered from a human donor in good health. Some libraries in this study had Jurkat cell RNA spiked in.

Comments on this clonotype: The conserved final phenylalanine or tryptophan is absent from the CDR3, which likely points to a read error. The chain recombines TRBV13 with TRBJ1-6; D call uncertain. The germline V gene has CDR1 PRHDT and CDR2 FYEKMQ (reference sequence). This CDR3 comprises 16 residues. With 0 bases removed from V and 7 bases from J, the gap between germline ends came to 13 bases. CDR3 in DNA: TGTGCCAGCAGCTTAGGCGCTTTAGGGCCGAATTCACCCCTCCACTCT. Amino acid sequence: CASSLGALGPNSPLHS.

This clonotype has ten or more counts. The gene calls are TRBV4-3 and TRBJ2-1, with TRBD1 matching over 8 bases. V dropped 6 bases and J dropped 8; count of bases not matched to a gene: 6. CDR1 and CDR2 from the germline V gene are LGHNA and YSLEER. The CDR3 spans 13 residues. CDR3 sequence reads: CASSPDRAHEQFF. In nucleotides, the CDR3 is TGCGCCAGCAGTCCGGACAGGGCCCATGAGCAGTTCTTC.

On this clonotype itself: The junction shows a germline mismatch at one end, possibly a read error. This chain connects TRBV12-3 or TRBV12-4 to TRBJ2-7; a weak D match, TRBD1 (6 bases). This CDR3 contains 16 residues. The chain's CDR3 is CASALSPGHLPYGQYF. For the CDR3, the DNA is TGTGCCAGCGCTTTAAGTCCGGGACACCTACCCTACGGGCAGTACTTC.

This chain connects TRBV30 to TRBJ1-1; unclear D gene. V was shortened by 1 base and J by 11 bases, with 11 bases between the two germline ends. CDR3 length: 11 residues. The germline V gene encodes CDR1 GTSNPN and CDR2 SVGIG (reference sequence). The CDR3 DNA follows: TGTGCCTGGAGTGCAGAGATAGGGGCTTTCTTT. It encodes CAWSAEIGAFF. Together with reference TRBV30 and TRBJ1-1, the CDR3 gives the full variable domain: SQTIHQWPATLVQPVGSPLSLECTVEGTSNPNLYWYRQAAGRGLQLLFYSVGIGQISSEVPQNLSASRPQDRQFILSSKKLLLSDSGFYLCAWSAEIGAFFGQGTRLTVV.

As concerns this clonotype: A much larger clone differs from this one at a single base, so this may be a read error. Lacking the conserved final phenylalanine or tryptophan, this CDR3 likely reflects a read error. The rearrangement joins TRBV20-1 to TRBJ1-5; D not certain. The CDR3 totals 13 residues. Trimming cost V 0 bases and J 4 bases, with 7 bases left between them. The germline CDR1 and CDR2 sequences are DFQATT and SNEGSKA (reference sequence). The chain's CDR3 is CSARDLRNQPQHS. The CDR3 DNA follows: TGCAGTGCTAGAGATCTTAGAAATCAGCCCCAGCATTCT.

This clonotype was seen more than once but under ten times. V gene TRBV6-2 or TRBV6-3 combines with J gene TRBJ1-1; D possibly corresponds to TRBD1 (6 bases). The V gene lost 2 bases and the J gene lost 7 bases, with 11 bases spanning the gap. Germline loops: CDR1 MNHEY, CDR2 SVGEGT. The CDR3 extends over 13 amino acids. This CDR3 is CASSYGGGGEAFF. In DNA form, the CDR3 reads TGTGCCAGCAGTTACGGGGGCGGCGGTGAAGCTTTCTTT.

This clonotype was counted between two and nine times. This may be a read error, as it is one base from a much larger clone. The rearrangement links TRBV7-2 to TRBJ2-1, with no clear D. In germline, CDR1 is SGHTA, CDR2 FQGNSA. The CDR3 is 13 residues long. The CDR3 DNA reads TGTGGCAGCAGCTTCTACGGAGACAATGAGCAGTTCTTC. It is translated as CGSSFYGDNEQFF.

This clonotype was observed many times. The chain has TRBV12-3 or TRBV12-4 and TRBJ1-1; D ambiguous. CDR3 length equals 16 residues. Trimming took 7 bases from V and 3 from J, leaving 21 bases between them. The CDR3 DNA is TGTGCCAGCATAGGTTGGGAAACCCCTCAAGACACTGAAGCTTTCTTT. Its translation is CASIGWETPQDTEAFF.

This clonotype was counted once. The V and J genes are TRBV5-1 and TRBJ1-4; weak D call: TRBD1 (5 bases). CDR3 size: 15 residues. V shed 0 bases and J shed 5 bases, with 11 bases lying between them. Germline V gene lookup returns CDR1 SGHRS and CDR2 YFSETQ. CDR3 sequence: CASSLGGSPNEKLFF. CDR3 in DNA: TGCGCCAGCAGCTTGGGGGGGAGCCCCAATGAAAAACTGTTTTTT.

For this clonotype: Its ends do not fully match the called genes, so a read error is possible. J is TRBJ2-3 and V is TRBV9; 8 bases align to TRBD2. Per germline, CDR1 SGDLS and CDR2 YYNGEE. This CDR3 region has 14 residues. CDR3 sequence reads: CASSVSGGTNTQYF. CDR3 DNA sequence: TGTGCCAGCAGCGTAAGCGGGGGCACAAATACGCAGTATTTT.

This clonotype appeared many times. CDR3 sequence: CATSDQQSSTDTQYF. DNA of the CDR3: TGTGCCACCAGTGACCAACAGTCTAGCACAGATACGCAGTATTTT. The chain combines TRBV24-1 with TRBJ2-3; D unclear. The CDR3 length is 15 residues. CDR1 and CDR2 from the germline V gene are KGHDR and SFDVKD. The V and J ends lost 4 bases and 0 bases respectively, with 10 bases between them.

This clonotype showed up many times. The J gene is TRBJ2-1, the V gene TRBV19; D is perhaps TRBD2 (6 bases). Germline CDR1 and CDR2: LNHDA and SQIVND (reference sequence). The CDR3 contains 13 residues. V was pared by 3 bases and J by 10 bases, with 13 bases between. The CDR3 nucleotides read TGTGCCAGTAGTATCCCCACTAGCAGGGAGCAGTTCTTC. Residues: CASSIPTSREQFF.

This clonotype appeared many times. The chain employs TRBV12-3 or TRBV12-4 and TRBJ2-3, with 8 bases fitting TRBD2. The V and J ends lost 1 base and 5 bases, in that order; junction bases with no gene match: 2. This CDR3 is built from 14 residues. CDR3 sequence reads: CASSLEAGGDTQYF. The CDR3 nucleotides are TGTGCCAGCAGTTTAGAGGCGGGAGGAGATACGCAGTATTTT.

On this clonotype: Just one base apart from a much larger clone, this may be a read error. The CDR3 ends on some other residue instead of the conserved phenylalanine or tryptophan, so this is likely a read error. The chain joins TRBV7-9 to TRBJ1-4, with a weak D call TRBD1 (6 bases). The V gene lost 5 bases and the J gene lost 8 bases, with 18 bases spanning the gap. From germline, CDR1 is SEHNR and CDR2 FQNEAQ (reference sequence). This CDR3 is built from 15 residues. This chain's CDR3 is CASSPPGGAAEKLFL. The CDR3 DNA reads as TGTGCCAGCAGCCCCCCGGGGGGCGCAGCCGAAAAACTGTTTTTA.

The chain uses TRBV7-9 and TRBJ2-7; 9 bases are a match to TRBD1. With V trimmed by 4 bases and J by 3 bases, 7 bases remained unmatched. CDR3 size: 15 residues. Germline lookup yields CDR1 SEHNR and CDR2 FQNEAQ (reference sequence). CDR3 bases: TGTGCCAGCAGCTCCCTGGACAGGGGAGGCTACGAGCAGTACTTC. Protein sequence: CASSSLDRGGYEQYF.

Only a few counts were recorded for this clonotype. The chain has TRBV5-1 and TRBJ2-2, with TRBD2 as a possible D gene (7 bases). The CDR3 totals 14 residues. V was cut by 6 bases and J by 5 bases, with 14 bases left in between. Per germline, CDR1 SGHRS and CDR2 YFSETQ. In DNA, the CDR3 is TGCGCCAGCACCATTGGGGGGGCAACCGGGGAGCTGTTTTTT. It encodes CASTIGGATGELFF.

To note about this clonotype: A much larger clonotype is one base distant, so this may be a read error. The chain joins TRBV24-1 to TRBJ1-1, with D tentatively TRBD1 (5 bases). The germline V and J ends were trimmed by 7 bases and 6 bases, with 8 bases remaining between them. Per the germline V gene, CDR1 is KGHDR and CDR2 is SFDVKD. The CDR3 covers 11 residues. The CDR3 is CATRMGPEAFF. The CDR3 nucleotides are TGTGCCACCAGGATGGGACCTGAAGCTTTCTTT.

This clonotype has just a few counts. The rearrangement joins TRBV24-1 to TRBJ2-1; D unresolved. Germline loops: CDR1 KGHDR, CDR2 SFDVKD. V shed 2 bases and J shed 3 bases, with 4 bases lying between them. This CDR3 has 13 residues. The CDR3 bases are TGTGCCACCAGTGATTCCAGCTACAATGAGCAGTTCTTC. Amino acids: CATSDSSYNEQFF.

The chain links TRBV6-5 to TRBJ1-1, with 10 bases matching TRBD1. The germline CDR1 and CDR2 sequences are MNHEY and SVGAGI. This CDR3 spans 13 amino acids. With 8 bases clipped from V and 10 bases from J, the junction kept 10 bases outside the gene matches. CDR3 nucleotide sequence: TGTGCCAGCTGCGGACAGGGGGGGTTTGTAGCTTTCTTT. Translation gives CASCGQGGFVAFF.

In its sample, this clonotype was seen many times. CDR3 sequence reads: CASRDQGITEAFF. CDR3 nucleotide sequence: TGTGCCAGTAGGGATCAGGGGATCACTGAAGCTTTCTTT. The chain is built from TRBV19 and TRBJ1-1, with D perhaps matching TRBD1 (6 bases). The germline gives CDR1 LNHDA, CDR2 SQIVND (reference sequence). V lost 6 bases, J lost 4 bases, and 12 bases lay in between. The CDR3 is 13 residues long.